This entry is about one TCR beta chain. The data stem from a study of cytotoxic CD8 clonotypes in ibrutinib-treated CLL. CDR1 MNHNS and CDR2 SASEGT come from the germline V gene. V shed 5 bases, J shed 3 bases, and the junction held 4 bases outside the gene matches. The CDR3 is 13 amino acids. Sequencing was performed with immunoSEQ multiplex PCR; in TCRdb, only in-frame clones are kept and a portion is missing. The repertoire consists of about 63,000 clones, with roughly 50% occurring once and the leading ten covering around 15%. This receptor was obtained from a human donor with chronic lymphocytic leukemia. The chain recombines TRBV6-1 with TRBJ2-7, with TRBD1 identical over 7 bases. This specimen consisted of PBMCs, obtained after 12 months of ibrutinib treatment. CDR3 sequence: CASSLRTGYEQYV. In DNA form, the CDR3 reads TGTGCCAGCAGTCTTAGGACAGGCTACGAGCAGTACGTC.